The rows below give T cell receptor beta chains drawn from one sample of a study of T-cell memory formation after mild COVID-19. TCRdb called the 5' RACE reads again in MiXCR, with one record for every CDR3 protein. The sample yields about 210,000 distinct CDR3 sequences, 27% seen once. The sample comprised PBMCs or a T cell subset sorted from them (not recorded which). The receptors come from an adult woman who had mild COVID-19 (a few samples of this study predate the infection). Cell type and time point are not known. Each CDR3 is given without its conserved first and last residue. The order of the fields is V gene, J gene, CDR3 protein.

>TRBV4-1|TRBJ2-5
ASSQTGYEETQY
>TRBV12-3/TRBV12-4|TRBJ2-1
ASSLTLYNEQF
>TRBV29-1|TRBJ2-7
SVGTVDRGREQY
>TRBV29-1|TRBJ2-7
SVVEGVYEQY
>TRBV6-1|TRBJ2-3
ASSGPVSRTDTQY
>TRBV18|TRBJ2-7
ASSPRIGDEQY
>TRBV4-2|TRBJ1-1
ASSQGDGWDTEAF
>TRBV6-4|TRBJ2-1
ASSGKGLWGYNEQF
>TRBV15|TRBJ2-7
ATSLERGYEQY
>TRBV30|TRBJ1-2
AWTWNPARGAPGNYGYT
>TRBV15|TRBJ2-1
ATSRATSGAYNEQF
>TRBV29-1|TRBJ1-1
SVEGHLNTEAF
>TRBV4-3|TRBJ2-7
ASSQEGGGTYEQY
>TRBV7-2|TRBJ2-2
ASSLASLGELF
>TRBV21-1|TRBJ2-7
ASSNPGGYEQY
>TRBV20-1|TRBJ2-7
SASPGTDNYEQY
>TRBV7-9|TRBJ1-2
ASTAAATEDGYT
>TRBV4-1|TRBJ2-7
ASSQPTAGGRSSYEQY
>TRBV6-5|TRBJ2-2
ASTTGTGIPGELF
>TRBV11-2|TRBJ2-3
ASSAAGTGERDTQY
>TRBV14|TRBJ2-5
ASSQEWETQY
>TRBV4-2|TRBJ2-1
ASSHPSGRANEQF
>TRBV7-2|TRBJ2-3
ASSSNFIGTSGRSTDTQY
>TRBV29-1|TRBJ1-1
SAVTRTGPNTEAF
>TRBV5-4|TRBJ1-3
ASSLAGGNTIY
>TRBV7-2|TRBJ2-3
ASSLRAGTDTQY
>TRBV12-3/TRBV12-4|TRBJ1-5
ASSSTVLVTQH
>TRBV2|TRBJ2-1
ACGTPYNEQF